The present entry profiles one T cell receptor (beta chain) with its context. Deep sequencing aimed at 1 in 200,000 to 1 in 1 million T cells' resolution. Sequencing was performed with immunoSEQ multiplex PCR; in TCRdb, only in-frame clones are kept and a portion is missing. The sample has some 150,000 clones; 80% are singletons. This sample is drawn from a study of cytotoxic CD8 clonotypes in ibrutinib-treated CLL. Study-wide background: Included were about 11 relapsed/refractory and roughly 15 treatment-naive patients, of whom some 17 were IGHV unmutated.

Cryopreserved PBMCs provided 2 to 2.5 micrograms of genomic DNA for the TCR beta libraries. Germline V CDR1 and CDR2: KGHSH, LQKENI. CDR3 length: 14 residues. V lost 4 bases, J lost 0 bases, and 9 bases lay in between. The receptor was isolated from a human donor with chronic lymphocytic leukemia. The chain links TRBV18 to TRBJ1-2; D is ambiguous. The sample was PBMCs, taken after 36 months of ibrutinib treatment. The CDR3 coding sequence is TGTGCCAGCTCACGCGATTTAGCTAACTATGGCTACACCTTC. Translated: CASSRDLANYGYTF.